The T cell receptor gamma chain under discussion was sequenced for a study of human gamma delta and Vdelta1 T cells (dated by TCRdb to between 2018 and 2020). General notes on the study: In this study, the researchers looked at Delta One T cells, which are Vd1+ gamma-delta T cells, to see how well they work as cytotoxic effectors against acute myeloid leukemia.

To prepare the library, PCR was applied. Sequenced on an Illumina MiSeq. Clone calls in TCRdb were regenerated from the public reads with CATT, after which identical DNA sequences shared one row. The sample table contains about 3,900 gamma-chain clones; only one count was recorded for approximately 15% of them. The ten largest clones represent around 6.8% of the sample. Of note for this clone: Its antigen remains undetermined. There are no base qualities to consult, and no much larger clone falls within one base.

At the junction V is shortened by 8 bases and J by 4 bases; bases outside the gene matches: 6. The CDR3 runs 12 residues from the cysteine to the phenylalanine. The sequence is cut down to CDR3 DNA, 36 bases in frame from base 1. What the research found in general, with its limitations: Delta One T cells were reported to be polyclonal and to show broad cytotoxic targeting of acute myeloid leukemia.

The receptor chain draws on TRGV10 and TRGJ1 or TRGJ2. TRGV10 is marked as an open reading frame, function uncertain. This TCR came from a human donor in good health. Source material: Vdelta1 gamma-delta T cells from blood grown in culture (DOT cells). This specimen's cell subset or site label, interpreted: Delta One T cells, in vitro expanded/differentiated Vd1+ gamma-delta T cells. The DNA is TGTGCTGCGTGGGACCCCTATTATAAGAAACTCTTT. Its protein reads: CAAWDPYYKKLF.